The 30 T cell receptor beta chains below come from one sample, sequenced in a study of blood T cell repertoires in COVID-19. Sequenced by immunoSEQ multiplex PCR; TCRdb stores in-frame clones only, minus some. The sample yields about 270,000 clones, around four fifths seen once. Input material: peripheral blood. The receptors shown here come from a woman aged 45 to 65 with active or convalescent COVID-19.

The chain recombines TRBV6-5 with TRBJ2-5; 12 bases are shared with TRBD2. The CDR3 length is 15 residues. The V and J ends lost 6 bases and 0 bases, in that order; junction bases with no gene match: 2. Germline assignment: CDR1 MNHEY and CDR2 SVGAGI. CDR3 loop: CASSLAGGYQETQYF. For the CDR3, the DNA is TGTGCCAGCAGCCTAGCGGGGGGGTACCAAGAGACCCAGTACTTC.

At least ten counts were recorded for this clone. The CDR3 protein is CASSWGPGLNSYEQYF. The CDR3 DNA follows: TGTGCCAGCAGCTGGGGACCGGGACTAAACTCCTACGAGCAGTACTTC. The J gene is TRBJ2-7, the V gene TRBV5-4; 7 bases are a match to TRBD2. Germline V gene lookup returns CDR1 SGHNT and CDR2 YYREEE (reference sequence). CDR3 length: 16 residues. The junction had 9 bases not matched to a gene; V was cut back by 3 bases and J by 0 bases. Combining the CDR3 with reference TRBV5-4 and TRBJ2-7 gives the whole variable domain ETGVTQSPTHLIKTRGQQVTLRCSSQSGHNTVSWYQQALGQGPQFIFQYYREEENGRGNFPPRFSGLQFPNYSSELNVNALELDDSALYLCASSWGPGLNSYEQYFGPGTRLTVT.

The chain couples TRBV29-1 to TRBJ1-2, with D possibly matching TRBD1 (5 bases). In germline, CDR1 is SQVTM, CDR2 ANQGSEA. Trimming removed 3 bases from V and 4 bases from J, with 9 bases in between. This CDR3 is built from 12 residues. The CDR3 protein is CSVEAGLYGYTF. As DNA, the CDR3 is TGCAGCGTTGAGGCAGGGCTCTATGGCTACACCTTC.

The chain recombines TRBV4-1 with TRBJ1-2; D is possibly TRBD1 (6 bases). The CDR3 is made up of 15 amino acids. V was trimmed by 4 bases and J by 4 bases, leaving 16 bases between them. The germline V gene has CDR1 MGHRA and CDR2 YSYEKL. The CDR3 loop is CASSRLGGFSYGYTF. The CDR3 nucleotides are TGCGCCAGCAGCCGCTTAGGGGGTTTTAGCTATGGCTACACCTTC.

This clone was counted a single time. The V call is TRBV18, the J call TRBJ2-1; no firm D call. Trimming removed 2 bases at V and 6 bases at J, with 8 bases between. This CDR3 spans 13 amino acids. The germline CDR1 and CDR2 sequences are KGHSH and LQKENI. CDR3 residues: CASSPGQSNEQFF. The CDR3 DNA follows: TGTGCCAGCTCACCAGGGCAGAGCAATGAGCAGTTCTTC.

The V call is TRBV13, the J call TRBJ1-2, with unresolved D. V was shortened by 1 base and J by 8 bases, with 8 bases between the two germline ends. The CDR3 covers 12 residues. Germline-derived CDR1 and CDR2 are PRHDT and FYEKMQ (reference sequence). The CDR3: CASSLVPGGYTF. The CDR3 region has the DNA TGTGCCAGCAGCTTAGTGCCGGGGGGCTACACCTTC.

The V gene is TRBV6-1, the J gene TRBJ1-5; D unclear. This CDR3 region has 14 residues. V dropped 1 base and J dropped 2 bases, with 6 bases sitting between them. Germline CDR1 is MNHNS and CDR2 is SASEGT. As DNA, the CDR3 is TGTGCCAGCAGTGAAGATAGTGGCAATCAGCCCCAGCATTTT. This encodes CASSEDSGNQPQHF.

This clone was recorded once. The chain links TRBV3-1 (or the pseudogene TRBV3-2) to TRBJ1-1; the D gene is possibly TRBD1 (6 bases). The CDR3 is 12 residues long. The germline V gene has CDR1 LGHDT and CDR2 YNNKEL (reference sequence). Trimming cost V 4 bases and J 5 bases, with 8 bases left between them. This chain's CDR3 is CASSPGTTEAFF. CDR3 DNA: TGTGCCAGCAGCCCCGGGACAACTGAAGCTTTCTTT.

This clone came up a few times. The chain is built from TRBV7-9 and TRBJ1-1, with D uncertain. CDR3 size: 13 residues. Germline V gene lookup returns CDR1 SEHNR and CDR2 FQNEAQ (reference sequence). With 4 bases removed from V and 5 bases from J, the gap between germline ends came to 11 bases. CDR3: CASSSSWRTEAFF. Written as DNA, the CDR3 is TGTGCCAGCAGCTCATCGTGGAGGACTGAAGCTTTCTTT.

This clone was recorded once. The chain joins TRBV27 to TRBJ1-5, with 8 nucleotides matching TRBD1. CDR1 is MNHEY, CDR2 SMNVEV, per germline (reference sequence). The CDR3 is 15 amino acids. V gave up 9 bases and J gave up 7 bases; unmatched junction bases: 14. This CDR3 reads CASKGTGSRGQPQHF. CDR3 nucleotides: TGTGCCAGTAAAGGGACAGGCTCCCGAGGCCAGCCCCAGCATTTT.

The V and J genes are TRBV5-1 and TRBJ2-1; no clear D. V shed 0 bases and J shed 13 bases, with 14 bases lying between them. This CDR3 is 13 amino acids long. CDR1 is SGHRS and CDR2 is YFSETQ in the germline V gene. This CDR3 reads CASSLGPMAGQFF. The CDR3 bases are TGCGCCAGCAGCTTGGGGCCCATGGCAGGACAGTTCTTC.

The chain combines TRBV3-1 (or the pseudogene TRBV3-2) with TRBJ2-1; TRBD2 might be the D (6 bases). CDR3 length equals 14 residues. Germline V gene data show CDR1 as LGHDT and CDR2 as YNNKEL (reference sequence). The germline V and J ends were trimmed by 1 base and 7 bases, with 11 bases remaining between them. The CDR3 DNA reads as TGTGCCAGCAGCCAAGTAGCAGGGAGGAATGAGCAGTTCTTC. Translation: CASSQVAGRNEQFF.

The chain uses TRBV28 and TRBJ1-2, with D perhaps TRBD1 (6 bases). Germline-derived CDR1 and CDR2 are MDHEN and SYDVKM. There are 13 residues in the CDR3. Between the trimmed V and J ends, which lost 6 bases and 4 bases, there was a span of 12 bases. CDR3 coding DNA: TGTGCCAGCAGGGATACAGGGCTCTATGGCTACACCTTC. It yields the protein CASRDTGLYGYTF.

In its sample, this clone was seen once. The chain recombines TRBV11-2 with TRBJ2-4; a possible D gene is TRBD1 (5 bases). The CDR3 is 16 amino acids. Germline V gene sequence: CDR1 SGHAT, CDR2 FQNNGV. Between the trimmed V and J ends, which lost 7 bases and 0 bases, there was a span of 16 bases. CDR3 bases: TGTGCCAGCACCTCCACAGGACCTTTAGCCAAAAACATTCAGTACTTC. Translation: CASTSTGPLAKNIQYF. Full variable domain (rest looked up from reference TRBV11-2 and TRBJ2-4): EAGVAQSPRYKIIEKRQSVAFWCNPISGHATLYWYQQILGQGPKLLIQFQNNGVVDDSQLPKDRFSAERLKGVDSTLKIQPAKLEDSAVYLCASTSTGPLAKNIQYFGAGTRLSVL.

The J gene is TRBJ2-7, the V gene TRBV11-3; 13 bases are a match to TRBD2. Germline loops: CDR1 SGHNT, CDR2 YENEEA. There are 15 residues in the CDR3. V shed 4 bases and J 6 bases; nucleotides not matched to a gene: 6. Here the CDR3 DNA reads TGTGCCAGCAGCTCCGGACTAGCGGGAGTCGGCGAGCAGTACTTC. Translating it yields CASSSGLAGVGEQYF.

The chain couples TRBV28 to TRBJ1-5; D unresolved. V lost 4 bases, J lost 3 bases, and 4 bases lay in between. This CDR3 has 12 amino acids. Germline loops: CDR1 MDHEN, CDR2 SYDVKM. CDR3 nucleotides: TGTGCCAGCAGTTCTCCCAATCAGCCCCAGCATTTT. Residues: CASSSPNQPQHF. Supplemented by reference TRBV28 and TRBJ1-5, the full variable domain reads DVKVTQSSRYLVKRTGEKVFLECVQDMDHENMFWYRQDPGLGLRLIYFSYDVKMKEKGDIPEGYSVSREKKERFSLILESASTNQTSMYLCASSSPNQPQHFGDGTRLSIL.

The chain uses TRBV25-1 and TRBJ2-7; 7 positions agree with TRBD2. Germline V lookup: CDR1 MGHDK, CDR2 SYGVNS. This CDR3 spans 13 amino acids. V dropped 6 bases and J dropped 0; count of bases not matched to a gene: 2. CDR3 residues: CASSGRSSYEQYF. The CDR3 DNA follows: TGTGCCAGCAGCGGGAGGAGCTCCTACGAGCAGTACTTC.

This chain joins TRBV5-3 and TRBJ1-6, with TRBD1 matching over 11 bases. TRBV5-3 counts as an open reading frame of uncertain function. CDR3 length: 16 amino acids. V was clipped by 4 bases and J by 9 bases; unmatched bases: 9. CDR3 coding DNA: TGTGCCAGAAGCGACACCCTCGGACAGGGGGCTTCACCCCTCCACTTT. It codes for CARSDTLGQGASPLHF.

The chain has TRBV6-1 and TRBJ2-1; 9 bases align to TRBD2. Unmatched junction bases numbered 14, after V lost 4 bases and J lost 7 bases. Germline-derived CDR1 and CDR2 are MNHNS and SASEGT. The CDR3 runs 17 residues. The CDR3 sequence: CASSAEVTSGSMNEQFF. The DNA for the CDR3 is TGTGCCAGCAGTGCAGAGGTGACTAGCGGTAGTATGAATGAGCAGTTCTTC.

V usage is TRBV12-1 and J usage is TRBJ2-1; the table's D call, TRBD2, has no DNA check behind it. TRBV12-1 is a recognized pseudogene. The CDR3 consists of 14 residues. CDR3 protein: CASSFSRGEPEQFF. The DNA for the CDR3 is TGTGCCAGCAGCTTCTCCCGGGGGGAACCTGAGCAGTTCTTC.

This sequence joins TRBV28 and TRBJ1-1; D call uncertain. V dropped 8 bases and J dropped 0 bases, with 19 bases sitting between them. This CDR3 has 16 amino acids. Germline CDR1 reads MDHEN; CDR2 reads SYDVKM. The CDR3 nucleotides read TGTGCCAGCTTTTCCCTGGGCAGACCCATGAACACTGAAGCTTTCTTT. The encoded protein is CASFSLGRPMNTEAFF.

The J gene is TRBJ2-5, the V gene TRBV7-2, with a tentative D call TRBD2 (5 bases). This CDR3 spans 15 amino acids. V was clipped by 4 bases and J by 5 bases, with 17 bases between them. Germline V lookup: CDR1 SGHTA, CDR2 FQGNSA. CDR3 in amino acids: CASSSYRGWRETQYF. DNA of the CDR3: TGTGCCAGCAGCTCCTACCGAGGGTGGCGCGAGACCCAGTACTTC.

This chain links TRBV6-1 with TRBJ1-2, with 7 bases fitting TRBD1. The CDR3 spans 15 residues. CDR1 and CDR2 (germline): MNHNS, SASEGT. V trimming: 1 base; J trimming: 3 bases; junction bases outside the gene matches: 5. The CDR3 reads CASSEGTGVYYGYTF. DNA for the CDR3: TGTGCCAGCAGTGAAGGGACAGGAGTTTACTATGGCTACACCTTC.

The J gene is TRBJ2-2, the V gene TRBV19, with D uncertain. Between the trimmed V and J ends, which lost 3 bases and 3 bases, there was a span of 8 bases. The CDR3 sequence is 14 residues long. Germline loops: CDR1 LNHDA, CDR2 SQIVND (reference sequence). The CDR3 reads CASSISGYTGELFF. The CDR3 bases are TGTGCCAGTAGTATCTCGGGTTACACCGGGGAGCTGTTTTTT.

The V call is TRBV5-1, the J call TRBJ2-1; possible D gene TRBD1, 5 bases. The CDR3 extends over 17 amino acids. V shed 3 bases and J shed 4 bases, with 20 bases lying between them. Germline V gene lookup returns CDR1 SGHRS and CDR2 YFSETQ. Here the CDR3 reads CASSSPSGQGYYNEQFF. As DNA, the CDR3 is TGCGCCAGCAGCTCGCCTTCGGGTCAGGGCTATTACAATGAGCAGTTCTTC.

The chain carries TRBV19 and TRBJ1-4; a weak D match, TRBD1 (6 bases). Trimming took off 2 bases at V and 11 bases at J, with 12 bases between the two ends. This CDR3 contains 13 residues. CDR1 is LNHDA and CDR2 is SQIVND in the germline V gene (reference sequence). In DNA, the CDR3 is TGTGCCAGTAGTATATTAGGGGACACTAAACTGTTTTTT. This encodes CASSILGDTKLFF.

The J gene is TRBJ2-3, the V gene TRBV10-3; D is unresolved. Germline CDR1 ENHRY, CDR2 SYGVKD. Trimming left V 5 bases short and J 1 base short, with 7 bases between. This CDR3 is 13 amino acids long. CDR3 sequence (DNA): TGTGCCATCAGTCTTAGTGGCACAGATACGCAGTATTTT. Protein sequence: CAISLSGTDTQYF.

The chain combines TRBV5-5 with TRBJ1-3; TRBD1 matches at 9 bases. The CDR3 consists of 16 residues. J gave up 0 bases and V 4 bases, and 5 bases lay outside the gene matches. CDR1 is SGHKS, CDR2 YYEKEE, per germline (reference sequence). Written as DNA, the CDR3 is TGTGCCAGCAGCGCCGGGACAGGGAGCTCTGGAAACACCATATATTTT. This gives the protein CASSAGTGSSGNTIYF.

This chain links TRBV27 with TRBJ2-5, with TRBD1 matching 8 bases. V trimming: 2 bases; J trimming: 5 bases; junction bases outside the gene matches: 4. Germline-derived CDR1 and CDR2 are MNHEY and SMNVEV (reference sequence). The CDR3 length is 14 residues. The CDR3 bases are TGTGCCAGCAGTTTACAGGGGGCAGGGGAGACCCAGTACTTC. Translated: CASSLQGAGETQYF.

This clone has a handful of counts. The rearrangement uses TRBV9 and TRBJ2-7; 7 bases are a match to TRBD2. CDR1 is SGDLS, CDR2 YYNGEE, per germline. This CDR3 has 16 residues. Trimming cost V 4 bases and J 2 bases; bases outside gene matches: 12. Here the CDR3 DNA reads TGTGCCAGCAGCTCCGCCGACGGGCGGGGGACCTACGAGCAGTACTTC. This codes for CASSSADGRGTYEQYF. Full variable domain (outside the CDR3, taken from reference TRBV9 and TRBJ2-7): DSGVTQTPKHLITATGQRVTLRCSPRSGDLSVYWYQQSLDQGLQFLIQYYNGEERAKGNILERFSAQQFPDLHSELNLSSLELGDSALYFCASSSADGRGTYEQYFGPGTRLTVT.